The 22 T cell receptor beta chains reported below all come from one sample, sequenced in a study of blood T cell repertoires in COVID-19. Data came from immunoSEQ multiplex PCR; TCRdb stores just in-frame clones and leaves some out. The sample has 250,000 to 350,000 clones; 85% are singletons. The sample taken for sequencing was PBMCs or T cells enriched from blood (not recorded which). The receptors derive from a woman aged 45 to 65 who had recovered from COVID-19.

This chain uses TRBV27 with TRBJ1-5; D is perhaps TRBD1 (5 bases). The ends were cut back, 1 base at V and 2 bases at J, with 9 bases in the middle. In germline, CDR1 is MNHEY, CDR2 SMNVEV (reference sequence). The CDR3 length is 15 residues. The CDR3 DNA sequence: TGTGCCAGCAGTTTATTCGGGGGAGGCAATCAGCCCCAGCATTTT. It yields the protein CASSLFGGGNQPQHF.

The chain links TRBV25-1 to TRBJ2-3; 9 bases map to TRBD2. The CDR3 length is 18 residues. CDR1 and CDR2 from the germline V gene are MGHDK and SYGVNS. The V gene end was trimmed by 1 base and the J gene end by 4 bases; junction bases not matched to a gene: 12. CDR3: CASSESQERGAIADTQYF. The CDR3 bases are TGTGCCAGCAGTGAATCCCAAGAGCGGGGGGCCATCGCAGATACGCAGTATTTT.

The chain is built from TRBV4-2 and TRBJ1-2, with TRBD1 matching 9 bases. Germline CDR1 is LGHNA and CDR2 is YNFKEQ. This CDR3 spans 15 amino acids. The J segment lost 2 bases and the V segment lost 0 bases, leaving 1 base of the junction unmatched. The DNA for the CDR3 is TGTGCCAGCAGCCAAGAAGGGACAGGGAACTATGGCTACACCTTC. Translating gives CASSQEGTGNYGYTF.

Only a few counts were recorded for this clone. Other DNA sequences in this sample translate to the same CDR3. The chain has TRBV29-1 and TRBJ1-5; D is possibly TRBD1 (5 bases). The CDR3 is 12 amino acids. The V and J ends lost 4 bases and 1 base respectively, with 5 bases between them. Germline assignment: CDR1 SQVTM and CDR2 ANQGSEA. The CDR3 DNA is TGCAGCGTTGGACAGAGCAATCAGCCCCAGCATTTT. This gives the protein CSVGQSNQPQHF.

V gene TRBV10-3 combines with J gene TRBJ1-2; tentatively, D is TRBD1 (6 bases). Germline V gene data show CDR1 as ENHRY and CDR2 as SYGVKD. The length of the CDR3 is 14 residues. V was cut by 4 bases and J by 1 base, with 10 bases left in between. The CDR3 reads CAISAQGFNYGYTF. The CDR3 nucleotides are TGTGCCATCAGTGCACAGGGATTTAACTATGGCTACACCTTC.

The genes are TRBV30 and TRBJ1-5; TRBD1 matches at 9 bases. J was trimmed by 2 bases and V by 4 bases; bases with no gene match: 15. Germline values: CDR1 GTSNPN, CDR2 SVGIG (reference sequence). This CDR3 is built from 18 residues. This CDR3 is CAWIVSRTGERGNQPQHF. Written as DNA, the CDR3 is TGTGCCTGGATAGTGAGTAGGACAGGGGAACGGGGCAATCAGCCCCAGCATTTT.

V usage is TRBV18 and J usage is TRBJ2-7; D perhaps matches TRBD2 (5 bases). V lost 3 bases and J 4 bases, leaving 7 bases between the germline ends. The CDR3 loop spans 12 amino acids. Germline values: CDR1 KGHSH, CDR2 LQKENI. CDR3 in DNA: TGTGCCAGCTCACCGGAGGTGTACGAGCAGTACTTC. Translated, it gives CASSPEVYEQYF.

The chain couples TRBV27 to TRBJ1-2, with D perhaps TRBD1 (5 bases). V was clipped by 5 bases and J by 6 bases, with 16 bases between them. Per germline, CDR1 MNHEY and CDR2 SMNVEV (reference sequence). The CDR3 contains 14 residues. The CDR3 sequence: CASSRRAGSDGYTF. The CDR3 DNA follows: TGTGCCAGCAGTCGACGGGCAGGGTCGGATGGCTACACCTTC.

This chain uses TRBV14 with TRBJ2-7, with TRBD2 matching over 8 bases. The V gene end was trimmed by 1 base and the J gene end by 1 base; junction bases not matched to a gene: 6. This CDR3 has 16 residues. Germline-derived CDR1 and CDR2 are SGHDN and FVKESK. The CDR3 here is CASSQGGLAGSYEQYF. The CDR3 bases are TGTGCCAGCAGCCAAGGTGGTCTAGCGGGTTCCTACGAGCAGTACTTC.

The chain carries TRBV4-1 and TRBJ2-3; TRBD2 aligns across 10 bases. The CDR3 length is 15 residues. Germline V gene data show CDR1 as MGHRA and CDR2 as YSYEKL. The J segment lost 4 bases and the V segment lost 4 bases, leaving 5 bases of the junction unmatched. Here the CDR3 reads CASSPLAGASDTQYF. CDR3 nucleotides: TGCGCCAGCAGCCCGCTAGCGGGGGCATCAGATACGCAGTATTTT.

At least ten counts were recorded for this clone. This specimen includes other DNA sequences encoding the same CDR3. The chain couples TRBV6-5 to TRBJ2-5, with TRBD1 as a possible D gene (5 bases). V was clipped by 6 bases and J by 5 bases, with 16 bases between them. Germline V CDR1 and CDR2: MNHEY, SVGAGI. The CDR3 contains 14 residues. This CDR3 reads CASSSTGGRETQYF. CDR3 nucleotides: TGTGCCAGCAGCAGCACAGGCGGACGGGAGACCCAGTACTTC.

The V and J genes are TRBV30 and TRBJ2-4, with D possibly being TRBD1 (6 bases). Trimming took off 2 bases at V and 3 bases at J, with 8 bases between the two ends. Per germline, CDR1 GTSNPN and CDR2 SVGIG (reference sequence). CDR3 length: 13 residues. The DNA for the CDR3 is TGTGCCTGGAGTTCGGGACACAAAAACATTCAGTACTTC. Its protein is CAWSSGHKNIQYF.

This clone was counted a single time. V gene TRBV3-1 (or the pseudogene TRBV3-2) combines with J gene TRBJ2-1, with 8 positions matching TRBD2. CDR3 size: 16 residues. V gave up 2 bases and J gave up 5 bases; unmatched junction bases: 8. Germline V CDR1 and CDR2: LGHDT, YNNKEL (reference sequence). In DNA form, the CDR3 reads TGTGCCAGCAGCCAAAGGGTAGCGGGGCTGAACAATGAGCAGTTCTTC. Encoded protein: CASSQRVAGLNNEQFF.

The chain couples TRBV5-5 to TRBJ1-6; 8 bases map to TRBD1. The CDR3 covers 17 residues. The V gene's germline CDR1 is SGHKS and CDR2 YYEKEE (reference sequence). J was trimmed by 3 bases and V by 4 bases; bases with no gene match: 9. The CDR3: CASSPSGGWLYNSPLHF. The CDR3 coding sequence is TGTGCCAGCAGCCCATCAGGGGGCTGGCTCTATAATTCACCCCTCCACTTT.

V is TRBV15 and J is TRBJ2-6; D is possibly TRBD1 (6 bases). The germline V and J ends were trimmed by 8 bases and 0 bases, with 14 bases remaining between them. The germline V gene has CDR1 LNHNV and CDR2 YYDKDF (reference sequence). The CDR3 covers 16 residues. CDR3 sequence reads: CATGTPISSGANVLTF. CDR3 DNA sequence: TGTGCCACCGGGACACCGATTTCCTCTGGGGCCAACGTCCTGACTTTC.

This chain joins TRBV7-9 and TRBJ1-4; the match to TRBD1 covers 8 bases. The germline V gene has CDR1 SEHNR and CDR2 FQNEAQ (reference sequence). The CDR3 covers 18 residues. V lost 4 bases, J lost 0 bases, and 10 bases stayed unmatched. The CDR3 DNA sequence: TGTGCCAGCAGCTCGCCGACAGGGGTGGTTTCAACTAATGAAAAACTGTTTTTT. Translated, it gives CASSSPTGVVSTNEKLFF.

This clone was observed a few times. The chain links TRBV11-2 to TRBJ2-7; a possible D gene is TRBD1 (5 bases). The CDR3 extends over 13 amino acids. Per the germline V gene, CDR1 is SGHAT and CDR2 is FQNNGV. The V end lost 3 bases, the J end lost 5 bases, and 11 bases lay between the germline ends. CDR3 bases: TGTGCCAGCAGCTTTCAGGGTCGGGACGAGCAGTACTTC. It yields the protein CASSFQGRDEQYF.

The chain combines TRBV23-1 with TRBJ1-5; no clear D gene. TRBV23-1 is designated an ORF whose function remains uncertain. The CDR3 extends over 19 amino acids. V was shortened by 0 bases and J by 8 bases, with 26 bases between the two germline ends. In nucleotides, the CDR3 is TGCGCCAGCAGTCAATCGCGCAGGTTGTTTTCGCTGGTCGTTGAGCCCCAGCATTTT. Translated: CASSQSRRLFSLVVEPQHF.

The rearrangement joins TRBV2 to TRBJ2-5; possibly TRBD2 for D (5 bases). The ends were cut back, 7 bases at V and 7 bases at J, with 10 bases in the middle. CDR3 length equals 11 residues. The germline V gene has CDR1 SNHLY and CDR2 FYNNEI. CDR3 bases: TGTGCCAGCACTAGCACGGCGACCCAGTACTTC. This sequence encodes CASTSTATQYF.

The V call is TRBV7-2, the J call TRBJ2-3; a weak D match, TRBD2 (7 bases). Trimming removed 1 base at V and 6 bases at J, with 14 bases between. The CDR3 spans 15 residues. Germline loops: CDR1 SGHTA, CDR2 FQGNSA. In DNA form, the CDR3 reads TGTGCCAGCAGCTTAGTTGCGGGGGCCCCCGATACGCAGTATTTT. Translation gives CASSLVAGAPDTQYF.

The chain has TRBV6-2 or TRBV6-3 and TRBJ2-7; 8 bases fit TRBD1. Germline V gene data show CDR1 as MNHEY and CDR2 as SVGEGT. Trimming cost V 6 bases and J 0 bases; bases outside gene matches: 4. CDR3 length: 14 amino acids. This CDR3 is CASSGQGVSYEQYF. Here the CDR3 DNA reads TGTGCCAGCAGCGGACAGGGAGTCTCCTACGAGCAGTACTTC.

This chain links TRBV13 with TRBJ2-1; 7 bases agree with TRBD2. This CDR3 is built from 17 residues. The germline V gene has CDR1 PRHDT and CDR2 FYEKMQ (reference sequence). With V trimmed by 5 bases and J by 0 bases, 10 bases remained unmatched. As DNA, the CDR3 is TGTGCCAGCAGCCAAGGAGCGGGGACCAGCTCCTACAATGAGCAGTTCTTC. Residues: CASSQGAGTSSYNEQFF.